The rows below give T cell receptor beta chains drawn from one sample of a study of identical twins. TCRdb used MiXCR to reprocess the 5' RACE reads, holding one entry per CDR3 protein. The table includes hundreds of thousands of distinct CDR3 sequences, about 8.9% detected once. The data also belong to a second study, concerning yellow fever vaccine responses in identical twins.

Specimen: memory (CD45RO+) T cells sorted from blood. Every receptor here comes from a woman between 18 and 30 years old in good health. CDR3s include the opening cysteine and the closing phenylalanine or tryptophan. A D gene is named only where the DNA matches it firmly. Size values are once, few and many counts, or a class for expanded clones, and some rows have none.

v_gene,j_gene,d_gene,abundance,len,CDR3nt,CDR3aa
TRBV7-9,TRBJ2-2,TRBD2,many,17,TGTGCCAGCAGCTTAGTTGGGACTAGCACCTACACCGGGGAGCTGTTTTTT,CASSLVGTSTYTGELFF
TRBV6-5,TRBJ2-2,-,many,14,TGTGCCAGCAGTTACTTAGTGGAAACCGGGGAGCTGTTTTTT,CASSYLVETGELFF
TRBV5-1,TRBJ1-2,-,many,14,TGCGCCAGCAGCCTGACCCCAGGAAGCTATGGCTACACCTTC,CASSLTPGSYGYTF
TRBV15,TRBJ2-2,-,many,14,TGTGCCACCAGCACTACAGCTAACACCGGGGAGCTGTTTTTT,CATSTTANTGELFF
TRBV28,TRBJ1-1,-,few,16,TGTGCCAGCAGTTTAGGGAGGGGCCGGATGAACACTGAAGCTTTCTTT,CASSLGRGRMNTEAFF
TRBV12-3/TRBV12-4,TRBJ1-2,TRBD1,many,15,TGTGCCAGCAGTTTCCGACAGGGAGCTAACTATGGCTACACCTTC,CASSFRQGANYGYTF
TRBV21-1,TRBJ2-1,-,few,16,-,CASNPVGAGALAEQFF
TRBV24-1,TRBJ2-3,-,-,18,TGTGCCACCAGTGACCCCGGCGGTTTCGGGAGTGGCACAGATACGCAGTATTTT,CATSDPGGFGSGTDTQYF
TRBV6-4,TRBJ2-1,TRBD2,many,16,TGTGCCAGCAGTGAGGGACTAGCGGGAGACTACAATGAGCAGTTCTTC,CASSEGLAGDYNEQFF
TRBV10-3,TRBJ2-7,TRBD1,few,17,TGTGCCATCAGTGAGTCGGTTTACAGGGGGCAATCCTACGAGCAGTACTTC,CAISESVYRGQSYEQYF
TRBV10-3,TRBJ1-1,-,few,14,TGTGCCATCCACGGCGGGGGTTTGGGCACTGAAGCTTTCTTT,CAIHGGGLGTEAFF
TRBV10-3,TRBJ1-1,TRBD1,many,13,TGTGCCATCACCGGACAGGAGAACACTGAAGCTTTCTTT,CAITGQENTEAFF
TRBV3-1,TRBJ1-6,TRBD1,many,15,TGTGCCAGCAGCCTCGGACAGGGGGTTTTAGGGCCCCTCCACTTT,CASSLGQGVLGPLHF
TRBV6-5,TRBJ1-6,TRBD1,many,16,TGTGCCAGCAGTTACCAGTCAGGGGGCTCTAATTCACCCCTCCACTTT,CASSYQSGGSNSPLHF
TRBV3-1,TRBJ2-1,-,few,17,TGTGCCAGCAGCCAAAGCCCCTATGGGGCAGGCCACAATGAGCAGTTCTTC,CASSQSPYGAGHNEQFF
TRBV3-1,TRBJ2-1,-,few,15,TGTGCCAGCAGCCCGGGGACAATCTCCTACAATGAGCAGTTCTTC,CASSPGTISYNEQFF
TRBV19,TRBJ1-2,-,many,13,TGTGCCAGTAGCCCTTACATGTCCGGGTGGTTCACCTTC,CASSPYMSGWFTF
TRBV19,TRBJ2-1,TRBD2,-,15,TGTGCCAGTAGGTCCGGGACTAGCGTCTACAATGAGCAGTTCTTC,CASRSGTSVYNEQFF
TRBV28,TRBJ2-5,-,-,16,TGTGCCAGCAGTTTATCGGCTAGCGCCTACCAAGAGACCCAGTACTTC,CASSLSASAYQETQYF
TRBV28,TRBJ1-6,-,few,12,TGTGCCAGCAGTCAAGCACATTCACCCCTCCACTTT,CASSQAHSPLHF
TRBV4-2,TRBJ2-4,TRBD2,few,16,TGTGCCAGCAGCCAAGCCGGGACTAGCGGGGGGAACATTCAGTACTTC,CASSQAGTSGGNIQYF
TRBV20-1,TRBJ1-3,-,many,15,TGCAGTGCTAGAGATCACGACAGGAGTGGAAACACCATATATTTT,CSARDHDRSGNTIYF
TRBV4-2,TRBJ2-1,-,few,17,TGTGCCAGCAGCCAAGAAGTCGGCTTTTTATCCTACAATGAGCAGTTCTTC,CASSQEVGFLSYNEQFF
TRBV12-3/TRBV12-4,TRBJ2-5,-,few,13,TGTGCCAGCAGACGGGACTACCAAGAGACCCAGTACTTC,CASRRDYQETQYF
TRBV10-2,TRBJ2-3,-,few,15,TGCGCCACGGGGGTTGGGGCAGGCGTCACAGATACGCAGTATTTT,CATGVGAGVTDTQYF
TRBV10-3,TRBJ2-7,-,many,13,TGTGCCATCAGGGACAGCCTCTCCTACGAGCAGTACTTC,CAIRDSLSYEQYF
TRBV29-1,TRBJ1-1,-,-,13,TGCAGCACCTCGGACACCCCGAACACTGAAGCTTTCTTT,CSTSDTPNTEAFF
TRBV3-1,TRBJ1-2,-,few,16,TGTGCCAGCAGCCAAGGGTCCAGGGTCGAGCCTTATGGCTACACCTTC,CASSQGSRVEPYGYTF
TRBV12-3/TRBV12-4,TRBJ2-2,-,many,15,TGTGCCAGCAGTTTGGTTTCTGGGGCAGGCGGGGAGCTGTTTTTT,CASSLVSGAGGELFF
TRBV28,TRBJ2-3,TRBD2,-,16,TGTGCCAGCAGTTCAAGACTAGCGGATTACACAGATACGCAGTATTTT,CASSSRLADYTDTQYF
TRBV20-1,TRBJ2-1,TRBD2,few,15,TGCAGTGCTAGTCCCACTAGCGGGAGGCGGGGTGAGCAGTTCTTC,CSASPTSGRRGEQFF
TRBV3-1,TRBJ1-1,-,many,13,TGTGCCAGCACCCAAACGGGGGCCACTGAAGCTTTCTTT,CASTQTGATEAFF
TRBV6-2/TRBV6-3,TRBJ1-2,TRBD1,-,12,TGTGCCAGCACTAGCAGGGGGCAAGGCTACACCTTC,CASTSRGQGYTF
TRBV7-9,TRBJ2-1,-,-,16,TGTGCCAGCAGCTACCAGACATACCCCATGGCCGATGAGCAGTTCTTC,CASSYQTYPMADEQFF
TRBV12-3/TRBV12-4,TRBJ2-2,TRBD2,many,15,TGTGCCAGCAATTTGGGAGGGTCGGACACCGGGGAGCTGTTTTTT,CASNLGGSDTGELFF
TRBV12-3/TRBV12-4,TRBJ2-3,-,many,11,TGTGCCAGCAGTTTAGACAGTACGCAGTATTTT,CASSLDSTQYF
TRBV28,TRBJ2-5,TRBD2,-,19,TGTGCCAGCAGACCGCCGCGGCGGGGACTAGCGGGGGGGCAAGAGACCCAGTACTTC,CASRPPRRGLAGGQETQYF
TRBV9,TRBJ1-1,TRBD1,many,16,TGTGCCAGCAGCCAACGGGACAGGGGCGGGTACACTGAAGCTTTCTTT,CASSQRDRGGYTEAFF
TRBV5-4,TRBJ2-3,TRBD1,few,17,TGTGCCAGCAGCTTGGGGGCAGGGGGCGCGAGAACAGATACGCAGTATTTT,CASSLGAGGARTDTQYF
TRBV28,TRBJ1-2,TRBD1,-,17,TGTGCCAGCAGTGCAAACCCCGGGACAGGGAGTGGGGATGGCTACACCTTC,CASSANPGTGSGDGYTF
TRBV6-1,TRBJ2-5,-,few,13,TGTGCCACCAACTTCGGGAACCAAGAGACCCAGTACTTC,CATNFGNQETQYF